The 20 T cell receptor beta chains below come from one sample, sequenced in a study of T cell responses to AZD1222 COVID-19 vaccine (dated by TCRdb to the early 2020s). Libraries were constructed by the immunoSEQ multiplex PCR assay. TCRdb re-hosts the immuneACCESS table, in-frame sequences only. Its copies lack some clones; in the studies checked, an unresolved V gene accounts for under half of them, and the cause for the rest is not known. Here the sample has 66,000 or so clones; roughly 84% occur a single time. The ten largest account for around 15% of the sample. This specimen's time point label, interpreted: baseline before first vaccination. Sequenced here: peripheral blood, sampled on day 0 of AZD1222 vaccination. All receptors derive from an adult in good health.

The rearrangement joins TRBV5-1 to TRBJ2-1, with TRBD2 matching over 14 bases. The CDR3 runs 16 residues. Germline assignment: CDR1 SGHRS and CDR2 YFSETQ. V lost 0 bases to trimming and J lost 7 bases; unmatched junction nucleotides: 3. In nucleotides, the CDR3 is TGCGCCAGCAGCTTGGCCGGGACTAGCGGGGGTAATGAGCAGTTCTTC. As protein: CASSLAGTSGGNEQFF.

V and J are TRBV6-5 and TRBJ1-5; the D gene is possibly TRBD1 (5 bases). Germline CDR1 reads MNHEY; CDR2 reads SVGAGI. Trimming removed 8 bases at V and 9 bases at J, with 17 bases between. This CDR3 is built from 13 residues. The CDR3 region has the DNA TGTGCCAGCGAGTCGGGGGGTCAAAGGCCCCAGCATTTT. Amino acids: CASESGGQRPQHF.

This rearrangement joins TRBV7-3 to TRBJ2-3, with D maybe TRBD1 (6 bases). The CDR3 loop spans 14 amino acids. With 5 bases removed from V and 3 bases from J, the gap between germline ends came to 12 bases. The germline V gene has CDR1 SGHTA and CDR2 FQGTGA. The CDR3 reads CASSRTGTTDTQYF. The CDR3 DNA is TGTGCCAGCAGCAGAACAGGGACGACAGATACGCAGTATTTT. The variable domain in full, with the rest retrieved from reference TRBV7-3 and TRBJ2-3, is GAGVSQTPSNKVTEKGKYVELRCDPISGHTALYWYRQSLGQGPEFLIYFQGTGAADDSGLPNDRFFAVRPEGSVSTLKIQRTERGDSAVYLCASSRTGTTDTQYFGPGTRLTVL.

The chain has TRBV11-3 and TRBJ1-6; D gene ambiguous. Germline V gene sequence: CDR1 SGHNT, CDR2 YENEEA. There are 13 residues in the CDR3. Trimming took off 5 bases at V and 7 bases at J, with 9 bases between the two ends. The CDR3 is CASSARTNSPLHF. Written as DNA, the CDR3 is TGTGCCAGCAGCGCTCGGACCAATTCACCCCTCCACTTT.

The V and J genes are TRBV7-3 and TRBJ2-7; perhaps TRBD2 as D (7 bases). The CDR3 has 13 residues. Germline V gives CDR1 SGHTA, CDR2 FQGTGA. Trimming left V 4 bases short and J 9 bases short, with 16 bases between. The DNA for the CDR3 is TGTGCCAGCAGCTCACAGGGAGGGGGAGCGCAGTACTTC. Translated: CASSSQGGGAQYF.

The chain has TRBV6-5 and TRBJ1-4, with a possible D match to TRBD1 (6 bases). Trimming shortened V by 6 bases and J by 3 bases, and 11 bases separated the two germline ends. The germline CDR1 and CDR2 sequences are MNHEY and SVGAGI. The CDR3 is 14 amino acids. The CDR3 region has the DNA TGTGCCAGCAGCATGACAGGTCCTAATGAAAAACTGTTTTTT. This translates into CASSMTGPNEKLFF.

The rearrangement links TRBV5-1 to TRBJ2-7, with TRBD2 matching over 10 bases. The CDR3 spans 16 residues. Losses at the gene ends were 2 bases for V and 1 base for J; bases not matched to a gene: 6. The germline CDR1 and CDR2 sequences are SGHRS and YFSETQ. The CDR3, as DNA: TGCGCCAGCAGCTTAGAGTTAGCGGGAGGTTCCTACGAGCAGTACTTC. Amino acid sequence: CASSLELAGGSYEQYF.

The chain links TRBV12-5 to TRBJ1-2; 12 nucleotides align to TRBD1. The CDR3 is 17 amino acids. Germline V gene sequence: CDR1 LGHNT, CDR2 FRNRAP. V was clipped by 1 base and J by 6 bases; unmatched bases: 9. CDR3 in amino acids: CASGLAFAGQGANGYTF. The CDR3 region has the DNA TGTGCTAGTGGTTTGGCTTTCGCGGGACAGGGGGCGAATGGCTACACCTTC. Complete variable domain (other parts from reference TRBV12-5 and TRBJ1-2): DARVTQTPRHKVTEMGQEVTMRCQPILGHNTVFWYRQTMMQGLELLAYFRNRAPLDDSGMPKDRFSAEMPDATLATLKIQPSEPRDSAVYFCASGLAFAGQGANGYTFGSGTRLTVV.

The chain has TRBV25-1 and TRBJ2-1; 8 positions agree with TRBD1. This CDR3 spans 15 amino acids. Trimming at V came to 6 bases and at J to 3 bases, leaving 7 bases not matched to a gene. The germline V gene encodes CDR1 MGHDK and CDR2 SYGVNS. The CDR3 bases are TGTGCCAGCAGAGCTCAGGGGGCAGACTACAATGAGCAGTTCTTC. It yields the protein CASRAQGADYNEQFF.

The chain is built from TRBV11-3 and TRBJ1-1; possible D gene TRBD1, 5 bases. Trimming removed 3 bases at V and 4 bases at J, with 9 bases between. The germline V gene encodes CDR1 SGHNT and CDR2 YENEEA. The CDR3 has 13 residues. As DNA, the CDR3 is TGTGCCAGCAGCTTTGGGGCGATCACTGAAGCTTTCTTT. Translated, it gives CASSFGAITEAFF.

The V call is TRBV12-5, the J call TRBJ2-7, with D possibly being TRBD2 (6 bases). The CDR3 is 14 amino acids. V was shortened by 7 bases and J by 3 bases, with 16 bases between the two germline ends. From germline, CDR1 is LGHNT and CDR2 FRNRAP. This CDR3 reads CASAWDSVGYEQYF. The DNA of the CDR3 is TGTGCTAGTGCCTGGGACTCCGTCGGCTACGAGCAGTACTTC. The full variable domain, completed using reference TRBV12-5 and TRBJ2-7, is DARVTQTPRHKVTEMGQEVTMRCQPILGHNTVFWYRQTMMQGLELLAYFRNRAPLDDSGMPKDRFSAEMPDATLATLKIQPSEPRDSAVYFCASAWDSVGYEQYFGPGTRLTVT.

The chain uses TRBV5-1 and TRBJ2-3; tentatively, D is TRBD2 (6 bases). Trimming shortened V by 0 bases and J by 0 bases, and 11 bases separated the two germline ends. The germline V gene has CDR1 SGHRS and CDR2 YFSETQ. This CDR3 has 16 amino acids. DNA of the CDR3: TGCGCCAGCAGCTTGGAAGGGAGGTCCAGCACAGATACGCAGTATTTT. Encoded protein: CASSLEGRSSTDTQYF.

The chain couples TRBV5-1 to TRBJ2-5; TRBD2 agrees at 8 bases. Losses at the gene ends were 2 bases for V and 5 bases for J; bases not matched to a gene: 14. This CDR3 comprises 17 residues. The germline V gene has CDR1 SGHRS and CDR2 YFSETQ. CDR3 nucleotide sequence: TGCGCCAGCAGCTTAGGCGGTAGCGGGGATTTTAGTGAGACCCAGTACTTC. It yields the protein CASSLGGSGDFSETQYF.

The CDR3 region has the DNA TGTGCCAGCAGTAAGGACGGGGAGACCCAGTACTTC. Translation: CASSKDGETQYF. V gene TRBV6-2 or TRBV6-3 combines with J gene TRBJ2-5; D gene ambiguous. Germline V gene lookup returns CDR1 MNHEY and CDR2 SVGEGT. Trimming stripped 5 bases from V and 5 bases from J, with 9 bases between. This CDR3 has 12 residues.

V and J are TRBV3-1 (or the pseudogene TRBV3-2) and TRBJ1-3; D is undetermined. The germline CDR1 and CDR2 sequences are LGHDT and YNNKEL (reference sequence). CDR3 length: 18 residues. V was pared by 3 bases and J by 4 bases, with 22 bases between. DNA for the CDR3: TGTGCCAGCAGCCAGATAGGCCGGCCCGATGCTTCAGGAAACACCATATATTTT. It is translated as CASSQIGRPDASGNTIYF.

This sequence joins TRBV2 and TRBJ2-5; D gene uncertain. This CDR3 is built from 15 residues. Per germline, CDR1 SNHLY and CDR2 FYNNEI. Trimming left V 5 bases short and J 1 base short, with 14 bases between. DNA of the CDR3: TGTGCCAGCAGTTCGATGGACCGCACCCAAGAGACCCAGTACTTC. Protein sequence: CASSSMDRTQETQYF. Full variable domain (missing parts from reference TRBV2 and TRBJ2-5): EPEVTQTPSHQVTQMGQEVILRCVPISNHLYFYWYRQILGQKVEFLVSFYNNEISEKSEIFDDQFSVERPDGSNFTLKIRSTKLEDSAMYFCASSSMDRTQETQYFGPGTRLLVL.

The V and J genes are TRBV2 and TRBJ2-7; no clear D gene. This CDR3 region has 12 residues. V was trimmed by 5 bases and J by 6 bases, leaving 11 bases between them. Germline CDR1 and CDR2: SNHLY and FYNNEI. The CDR3: CASSTSPFEQYF. CDR3 sequence (DNA): TGTGCCAGCAGTACTTCACCCTTCGAGCAGTACTTC.

This chain uses TRBV6-5 with TRBJ2-2; D ambiguous. The CDR3 runs 13 residues. The germline V and J ends were trimmed by 2 bases and 5 bases, with 6 bases remaining between them. CDR1 is MNHEY, CDR2 SVGAGI, per germline. Here the CDR3 reads CASSYPGTGELFF. CDR3 in DNA: TGTGCCAGCAGTTACCCCGGGACCGGGGAGCTGTTTTTT.

This rearrangement joins TRBV7-3 to TRBJ2-7, with D uncertain. Germline loops: CDR1 SGHTA, CDR2 FQGTGA. The CDR3 has 14 amino acids. Trimming cost V 2 bases and J 5 bases, with 13 bases left between them. The CDR3 is CASSLLGVSHEQYF. The CDR3 nucleotides are TGTGCCAGCAGCTTATTAGGAGTCAGCCACGAGCAGTACTTC.

Turning to this clone: A single base is all that separates this from a far larger clone, so a read error is likely. This chain joins TRBV12-3 or TRBV12-4 and TRBJ1-2, with TRBD1 identical over 7 bases. CDR3 length equals 13 residues. Trimming at V came to 11 bases and at J to 8 bases, leaving 14 bases not matched to a gene. The CDR3 spells CACGQGGARGYTF. CDR3 DNA: TGTGCCTGCGGCCAGGGGGGGGCGCGGGGCTACACCTTC.